Given below is one T cell receptor (beta chain) in context. The target antigen is unknown. The data originate from a study of CD4 T cells in relation to SARS-CoV-2 and coronaviruses. The study's findings and limits: In about 65% of donors, memory CD4+ clonotypes crossrecognized SARS-CoV-2 and at least one common cold coronavirus spike.

Clones were read by immunoSEQ multiplex PCR, and TCRdb kept only the in-frame ones, dropping some. The sample has fewer than 20,000 clones; about 84% are singletons. V lost 4 bases and J lost 1, with 22 bases in between. Germline CDR1 MGHRA, CDR2 YSYEKL. This CDR3 has 19 amino acids. Unexposed donor CD4+ T cells date from about 2010-2019, before the COVID-19 pandemic. Isolation of CD4+ T cells took place after 10 days in culture. As cell numbers allowed, unexposed-donor CD4+ T cells faced SARS-CoV-2 S/N and four cold-coronavirus spikes. The sequencing input was CD4+ T cells from PBMCs, cultured in vitro. The origin of this receptor is a human donor in good health. The genes are TRBV4-1 and TRBJ2-2; a possible D gene is TRBD2 (6 bases). The CDR3 DNA is TGCGCCAGCAGCCCGGAGGGGTCAGTTGGATCCCAGAACACCGGGGAGCTGTTTTTT. Residues: CASSPEGSVGSQNTGELFF.